A selection of T cell receptor beta chains follows, all from one sample in a study of T cell responses to AZD1222 COVID-19 vaccine. Here immunoSEQ multiplex PCR was the method, and the copy in TCRdb shows in-frame clones only, minus some. This table has tens of thousands of clones, around 73% appearing once. The source material was peripheral blood, sampled on day 0 of AZD1222 vaccination. The receptors here all came from an adult in good health. CDR3s include the opening cysteine and the closing phenylalanine or tryptophan. A D gene is named only where the DNA matches it firmly. Clone size is shown for a subset of rows, as once, few, many or a class of expanded clone.

clone_size j_call d_call v_call cdr3_nt cdr3_aa
- TRBJ2-2 TRBD1 TRBV3-1/TRBV3-2 TGTGCCAGCAGCTACGGGACAGGGATCACCGGGGAGCTGTTTTTT CASSYGTGITGELFF
- TRBJ2-7 - TRBV7-9 TGTGCCAGCAGCTTAGGAATAGCGGCCTCCTACGAGCAGTACTTC CASSLGIAASYEQYF
- TRBJ1-3 - TRBV12-2 TGTGCAAGTCGCCTAGGGACAGGGACTAGAAACACCATATATTTT CASRLGTGTRNTIYF
- TRBJ2-3 - TRBV9 TGTGCCAGCAGCGTAGTAGGCACAGATACGCAGTATTTT CASSVVGTDTQYF
- TRBJ2-6 - TRBV4-3 TGCGCCAGCAGCCGGAGATCGAGCTCTGGGGCCAACGTCCTGACTTTC CASSRRSSSGANVLTF
- TRBJ1-5 - TRBV6-5 TGTGCCAGCAGTTACTCTTGGGAAGTAAGCAATCAGCCCCAGCATTTT CASSYSWEVSNQPQHF
- TRBJ1-4 - TRBV3-1/TRBV3-2 TGTGCCAGCAGTCAAGATAAAAAACTGTTTTTT CASSQDKKLFF
- TRBJ2-3 - TRBV2 TGTGCCAGCAGTGAACTTCGCACAGATACGCAGTATTTT CASSELRTDTQYF
- TRBJ1-1 - TRBV28 TGTGCCAGCAGTAGGACAGAACTGAACACTGAAGCTTTCTTT CASSRTELNTEAFF
- TRBJ2-1 TRBD2 TRBV4-3 TGCGCCAGCAGCCAAAGGCGGGGGTACAATGAGCAGTTCTTC CASSQRRGYNEQFF
once TRBJ2-5 TRBD1 TRBV9 TGTGCCAGCAGCGCGACCGGGACAGGGGCGGGGGAGACCCAGTACTTC CASSATGTGAGETQYF
- TRBJ2-7 - TRBV11-2 TGTGCCAGCAGCATCTCGGGGTACTCCTACGAGCAGTACTTC CASSISGYSYEQYF
- TRBJ2-1 TRBD2 TRBV11-2 TGTGCCAGCACCCTCCGGACTAGCGGATACAATGAGCAGTTCTTC CASTLRTSGYNEQFF
- TRBJ2-5 TRBD1 TRBV7-2 TGTGCCAGCACCAGAAGGGGGCGGGCCTCGGCGTACCAAGAGACCCAGTACTTC CASTRRGRASAYQETQYF
- TRBJ1-6 - TRBV7-9 TGTGCCAGCAGCGTAGTCGCCGGCCCGTCGTATAATTCACCCCTCCACTTT CASSVVAGPSYNSPLHF
- TRBJ1-4 - TRBV7-9 TGTGCCAGCAAAACAGGGTCAGAAATTGAAAAACTGTTTTTT CASKTGSEIEKLFF